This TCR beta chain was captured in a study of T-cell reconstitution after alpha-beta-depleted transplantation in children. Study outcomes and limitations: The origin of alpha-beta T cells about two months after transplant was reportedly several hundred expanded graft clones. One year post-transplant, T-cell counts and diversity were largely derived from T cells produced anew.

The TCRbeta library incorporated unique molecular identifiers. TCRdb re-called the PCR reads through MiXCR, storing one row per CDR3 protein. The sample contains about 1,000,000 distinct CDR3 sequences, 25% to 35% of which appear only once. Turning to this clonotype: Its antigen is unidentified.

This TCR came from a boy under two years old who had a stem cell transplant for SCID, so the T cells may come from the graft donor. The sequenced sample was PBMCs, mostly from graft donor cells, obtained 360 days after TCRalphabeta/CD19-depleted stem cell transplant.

CDR3 in DNA: TGTGCCAGCAGCCAGCCCCCGGGACAGAAATTTTTTCTTCAGCCCCAGCATTTT. Translation gives CASSQPPGQKFFLQPQHF. The gene calls are TRBV28 and TRBJ1-5; 7 bases match TRBD1. Germline-derived CDR1 and CDR2 are MDHEN and SYDVKM. Trimming took 6 bases from V and 6 from J; bases not matched to a gene: 20. CDR3 length: 18 amino acids. Using reference TRBV28 and TRBJ1-5 for the parts outside the CDR3, the full variable domain is DVKVTQSSRYLVKRTGEKVFLECVQDMDHENMFWYRQDPGLGLRLIYFSYDVKMKEKGDIPEGYSVSREKKERFSLILESASTNQTSMYLCASSQPPGQKFFLQPQHFGDGTRLSIL.